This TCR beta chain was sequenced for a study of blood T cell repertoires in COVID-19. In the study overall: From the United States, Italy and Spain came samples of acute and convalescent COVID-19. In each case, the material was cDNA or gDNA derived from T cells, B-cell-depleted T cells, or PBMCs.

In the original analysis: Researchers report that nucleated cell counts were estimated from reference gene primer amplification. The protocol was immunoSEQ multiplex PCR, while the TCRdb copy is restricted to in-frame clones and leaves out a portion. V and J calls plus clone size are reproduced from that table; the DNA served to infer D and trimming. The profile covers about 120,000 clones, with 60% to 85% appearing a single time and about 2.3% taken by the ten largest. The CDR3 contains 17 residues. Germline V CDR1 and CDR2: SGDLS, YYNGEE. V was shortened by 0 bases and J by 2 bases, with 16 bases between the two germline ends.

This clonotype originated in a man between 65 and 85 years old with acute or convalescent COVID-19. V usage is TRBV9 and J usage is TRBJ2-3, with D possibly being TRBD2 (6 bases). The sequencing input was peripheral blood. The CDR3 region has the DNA TGTGCCAGCAGCGTAGGTGCGGGGTCAAGCCCCACAGATACGCAGTATTTT. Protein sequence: CASSVGAGSSPTDTQYF.